This T cell receptor (beta chain) was sequenced during a study of T cells in Graves' hyperthyroidism and ophthalmopathy. Study-wide results and limits: Peripheral blood also featured most of the thyroid clonotypes expanded above 0.001.

It was RNA transcripts that yielded the amplified TCR beta CDR3 regions. First-round RT-PCR targeting the TCR CDR3 was performed with the HTBI primer set. MiXCR, applied by TCRdb to the multiplex PCR reads, yields one record per CDR3 protein. The table records roughly 740,000 distinct CDR3 sequences, roughly 15% of them present only once. For this clonotype: The antigen is undetermined.

With a duration under 2 months, the hyperthyroidism was newly diagnosed in patients aged 18 to 65. The V gene's germline CDR1 is SGDLS and CDR2 YYNGEE. J lost 6 bases, V lost 4 bases, and 14 bases had no gene match. The CDR3 is 16 residues long. The sample taken for sequencing was blood. The V call is TRBV9, the J call TRBJ1-1; TRBD1 aligns across 8 bases. The clonotype was recovered from a man between 18 and 29 years old with Graves' hyperthyroidism. The CDR3 DNA sequence: TGTGCCAGCAGCTCCAGCGGCGGACAGGGTGGGTCTGAAGCTTTCTTT. Translation: CASSSSGGQGGSEAFF.